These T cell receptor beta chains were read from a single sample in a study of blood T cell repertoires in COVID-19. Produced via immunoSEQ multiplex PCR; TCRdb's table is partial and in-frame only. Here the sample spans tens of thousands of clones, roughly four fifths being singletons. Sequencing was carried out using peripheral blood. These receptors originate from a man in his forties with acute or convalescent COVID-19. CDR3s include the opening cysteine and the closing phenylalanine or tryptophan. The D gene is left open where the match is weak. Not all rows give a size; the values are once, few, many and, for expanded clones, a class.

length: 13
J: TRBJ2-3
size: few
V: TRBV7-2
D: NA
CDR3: CASFAHRADTQYF
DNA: TGTGCCAGCTTCGCTCACAGGGCAGATACGCAGTATTTT

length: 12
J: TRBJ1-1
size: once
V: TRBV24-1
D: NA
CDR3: CATRSTANEAFF
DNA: TGTGCCACCAGATCGACAGCAAATGAAGCTTTCTTT

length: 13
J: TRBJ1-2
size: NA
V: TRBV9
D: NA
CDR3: CASSVSTGTGYTF
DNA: TGTGCCAGCAGCGTTAGCACAGGGACGGGCTACACCTTC

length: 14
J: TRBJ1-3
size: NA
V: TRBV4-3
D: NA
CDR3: CASSQDHGGNTIYF
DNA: TGCGCCAGCAGCCAAGATCACGGGGGAAACACCATATATTTT

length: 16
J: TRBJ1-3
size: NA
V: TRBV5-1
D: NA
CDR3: CASSFGRQASGNTIYF
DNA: TGCGCCAGCAGCTTTGGTAGACAGGCCTCTGGAAACACCATATATTTT

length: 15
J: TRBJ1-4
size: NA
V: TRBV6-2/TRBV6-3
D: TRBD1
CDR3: CASSPTTGLNEKLFF
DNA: TGTGCCAGCAGCCCCACGACAGGGCTTAATGAAAAACTGTTTTTT

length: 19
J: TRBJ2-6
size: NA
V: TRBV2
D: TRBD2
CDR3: CASRFEAGLVSSGANVLTF
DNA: TGTGCCAGCAGATTCGAGGCAGGACTAGTTAGCTCTGGGGCCAACGTCCTGACTTTC

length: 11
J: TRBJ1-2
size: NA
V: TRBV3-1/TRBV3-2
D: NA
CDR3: CASSQGAVYTF
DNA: TGTGCCAGCAGCCAAGGGGCAGTTTACACCTTC

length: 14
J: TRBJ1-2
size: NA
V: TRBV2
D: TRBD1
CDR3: CASSVVGTGDGYTF
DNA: TGTGCCAGCAGTGTCGTCGGGACAGGGGATGGCTACACCTTC

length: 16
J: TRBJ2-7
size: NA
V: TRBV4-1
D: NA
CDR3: CASSQDSTTSSYEQYF
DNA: TGCGCCAGCAGCCAAGATTCTACGACAAGTAGCTACGAGCAGTACTTC

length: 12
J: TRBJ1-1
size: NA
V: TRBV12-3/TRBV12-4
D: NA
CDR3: CASSLSDTEAFF
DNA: TGTGCCAGCAGTTTGTCCGACACTGAAGCTTTCTTT

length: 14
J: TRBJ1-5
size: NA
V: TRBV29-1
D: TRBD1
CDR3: CSVGTGGINQPQHF
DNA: TGCAGCGTGGGGACAGGGGGGATCAATCAGCCCCAGCATTTT

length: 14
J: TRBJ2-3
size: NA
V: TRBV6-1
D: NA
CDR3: CASSLLAPTDTQYF
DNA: TGTGCCAGCAGTCTCCTAGCGCCAACAGATACGCAGTATTTT

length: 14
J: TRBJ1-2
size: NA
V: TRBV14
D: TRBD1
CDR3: CASSQVGQGYGYTF
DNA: TGTGCCAGCAGCCAAGTGGGACAGGGTTATGGCTACACCTTC

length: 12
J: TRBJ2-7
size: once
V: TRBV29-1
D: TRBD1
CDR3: CSVARQGYEQYF
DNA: TGCAGCGTCGCCCGACAGGGCTACGAGCAGTACTTC

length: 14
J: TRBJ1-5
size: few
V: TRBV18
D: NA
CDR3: CASSPPGSNQPQHF
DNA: TGTGCCAGCTCACCACCTGGCAGCAATCAGCCCCAGCATTTT

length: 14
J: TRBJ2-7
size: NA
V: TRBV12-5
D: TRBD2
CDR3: CASGLERGGYEQYF
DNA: TGTGCTAGTGGTTTGGAGCGGGGGGGCTACGAGCAGTACTTC

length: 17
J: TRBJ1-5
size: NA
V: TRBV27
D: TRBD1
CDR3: CASSLPGTGASNQPQHF
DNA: TGTGCCAGCAGTTTGCCCGGGACAGGGGCGAGCAATCAGCCCCAGCATTTT

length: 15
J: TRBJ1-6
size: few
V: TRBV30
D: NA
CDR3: CAWSIHRPGSSPLHF
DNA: TGTGCCTGGAGTATCCACCGGCCTGGGAGTTCACCCCTCCACTTT

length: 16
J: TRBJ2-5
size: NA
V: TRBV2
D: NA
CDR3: CASSAAPSRGQETQYF
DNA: TGTGCCAGCAGCGCAGCCCCCTCGCGCGGACAAGAGACCCAGTACTTC

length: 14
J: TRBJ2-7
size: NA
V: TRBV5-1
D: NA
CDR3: CASRAGDRDSEQYF
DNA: TGCGCCAGCAGGGCGGGCGACCGGGACTCCGAGCAGTACTTC

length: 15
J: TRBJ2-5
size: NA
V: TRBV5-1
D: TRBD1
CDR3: CASSTGQGGQETQYF
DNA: TGCGCCAGCAGCACCGGACAGGGGGGACAAGAGACCCAGTACTTC

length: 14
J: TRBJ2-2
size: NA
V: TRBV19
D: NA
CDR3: CASTWRDRIGELFF
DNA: TGTGCCAGTACATGGAGGGATCGGATCGGGGAGCTGTTTTTT

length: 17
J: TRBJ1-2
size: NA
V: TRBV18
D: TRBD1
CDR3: CASSPEGAYRGGDGYTF
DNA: TGTGCCAGCTCACCAGAAGGGGCGTACAGGGGCGGGGATGGCTACACCTTC

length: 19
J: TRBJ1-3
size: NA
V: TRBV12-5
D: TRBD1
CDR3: CASGLATGQARLGGNTIYF
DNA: TGTGCTAGTGGTTTGGCTACGGGACAGGCACGACTTGGGGGAAACACCATATATTTT

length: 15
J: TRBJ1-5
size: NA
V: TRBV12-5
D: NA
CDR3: CASGLGRYSNQPQHF
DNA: TGTGCTAGTGGTTTGGGCAGATATAGCAATCAGCCCCAGCATTTT

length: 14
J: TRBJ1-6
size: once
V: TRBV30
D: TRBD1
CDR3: CAQQSGTENSPLHF
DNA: TGTGCGCAACAATCCGGGACAGAAAATTCACCCCTCCACTTT

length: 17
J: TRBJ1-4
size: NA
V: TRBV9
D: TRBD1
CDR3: CASSGRTGASTNEKLFF
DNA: TGTGCCAGCAGCGGGCGCACAGGGGCATCAACTAATGAAAAACTGTTTTTT

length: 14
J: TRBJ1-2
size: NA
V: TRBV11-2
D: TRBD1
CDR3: CASSAKQGVSGYTF
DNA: TGTGCCAGCAGCGCAAAACAGGGGGTCTCTGGCTACACCTTC

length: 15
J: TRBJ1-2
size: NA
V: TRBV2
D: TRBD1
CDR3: CASRRQGGPSNGYTF
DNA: TGTGCCAGCCGAAGACAGGGAGGTCCCTCAAATGGCTACACCTTC

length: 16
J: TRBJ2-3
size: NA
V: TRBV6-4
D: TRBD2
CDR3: CASSDLAGGSEDTQYF
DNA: TGTGCCAGCAGTGACCTAGCGGGGGGGTCGGAAGATACGCAGTATTTT

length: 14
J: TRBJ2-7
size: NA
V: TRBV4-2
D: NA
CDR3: CASSQDFPGYEQYF
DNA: TGTGCCAGCAGCCAGGACTTCCCAGGCTACGAGCAGTACTTC

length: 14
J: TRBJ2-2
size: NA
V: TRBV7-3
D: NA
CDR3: CASSSTRNTGELFF
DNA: TGTGCCAGCAGCTCCACCAGGAACACCGGGGAGCTGTTTTTT

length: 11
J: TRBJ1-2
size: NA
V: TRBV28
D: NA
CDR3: CASSPRVGYTF
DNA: TGTGCCAGCAGCCCCCGTGTTGGCTACACCTTC

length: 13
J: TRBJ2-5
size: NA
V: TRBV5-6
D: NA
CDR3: CASSWDWKETQYF
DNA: TGTGCCAGCAGTTGGGACTGGAAAGAGACCCAGTACTTC

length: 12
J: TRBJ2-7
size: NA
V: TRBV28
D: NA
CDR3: CASSSRHTEQYF
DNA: TGTGCCAGCAGTTCTCGACATACCGAGCAGTACTTC

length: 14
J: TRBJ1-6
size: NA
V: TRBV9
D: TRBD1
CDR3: CASSVGQGRSPLHF
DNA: TGTGCCAGCAGCGTAGGACAGGGACGTTCACCCCTCCACTTT

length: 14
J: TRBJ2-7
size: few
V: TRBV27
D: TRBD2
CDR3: CASSGLAGGSEQYF
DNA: TGTGCCAGCAGCGGACTAGCGGGGGGGAGCGAGCAGTACTTC

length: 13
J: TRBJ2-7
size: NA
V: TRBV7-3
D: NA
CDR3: CASSHGSSYEQYF
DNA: TGTGCCAGCAGCCACGGTTCCTCCTACGAGCAGTACTTC

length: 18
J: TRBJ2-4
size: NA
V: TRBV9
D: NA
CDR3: CASSVDSSRVIAKNIQYF
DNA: TGTGCCAGCAGCGTCGACTCGTCCAGGGTCATAGCCAAAAACATTCAGTACTTC

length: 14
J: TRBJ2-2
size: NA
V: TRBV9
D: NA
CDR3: CASSGGDYTGELFF
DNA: TGTGCCAGCAGCGGCGGGGATTACACCGGGGAGCTGTTTTTT

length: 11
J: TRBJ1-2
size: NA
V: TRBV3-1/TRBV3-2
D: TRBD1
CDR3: CASRQGGGYTF
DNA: TGTGCCAGCAGGCAGGGGGGTGGCTACACCTTC

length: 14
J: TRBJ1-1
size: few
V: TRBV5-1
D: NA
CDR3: CASSLDGGSTEAFF
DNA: TGCGCCAGCAGCTTGGACGGAGGGAGCACTGAAGCTTTCTTT

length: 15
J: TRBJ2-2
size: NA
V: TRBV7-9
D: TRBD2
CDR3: CASGGSGGNTGELFF
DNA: TGTGCCAGCGGCGGTAGCGGGGGAAACACCGGGGAGCTGTTTTTT

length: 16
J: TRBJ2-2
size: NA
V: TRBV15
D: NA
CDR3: CATSRETGSNTGELFF
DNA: TGCGCCACCAGCAGAGAAACAGGATCTAACACCGGGGAGCTGTTTTTT

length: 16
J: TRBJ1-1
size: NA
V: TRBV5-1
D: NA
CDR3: CASSFGSLDLNTEAFF
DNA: TGCGCCAGCAGCTTCGGAAGTCTAGACTTAAACACTGAAGCTTTCTTT

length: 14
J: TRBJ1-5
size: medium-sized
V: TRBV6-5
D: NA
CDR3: CASSPGGREQPQHF
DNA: TGTGCCAGCAGTCCGGGAGGACGGGAACAGCCCCAGCATTTT

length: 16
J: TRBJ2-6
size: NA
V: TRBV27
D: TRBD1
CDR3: CASSWDRHSGANVLTF
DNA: TGTGCCAGCAGTTGGGACAGACACTCTGGGGCCAACGTCCTGACTTTC

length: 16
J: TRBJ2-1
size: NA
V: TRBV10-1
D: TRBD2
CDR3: CASSENPAGANNEQFF
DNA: TGCGCCAGCAGTGAGAATCCAGCGGGGGCGAACAATGAGCAGTTCTTC

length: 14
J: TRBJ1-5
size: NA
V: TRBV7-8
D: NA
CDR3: CASSLGALNQPQHF
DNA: TGTGCCAGCAGCTTAGGGGCGCTTAATCAGCCCCAGCATTTT

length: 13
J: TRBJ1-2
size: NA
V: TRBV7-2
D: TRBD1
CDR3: CASSSGQGFGYTF
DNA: TGTGCCAGCAGCTCCGGACAGGGTTTTGGCTACACCTTC

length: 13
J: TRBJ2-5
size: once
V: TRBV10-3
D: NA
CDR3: CAIGSRNEETQYF
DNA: TGTGCCATCGGTTCTAGAAACGAAGAGACCCAGTACTTC

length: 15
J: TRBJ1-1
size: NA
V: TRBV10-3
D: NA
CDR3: CAIRPFGVMNTEAFF
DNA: TGTGCCATCAGGCCCTTCGGAGTTATGAACACTGAAGCTTTCTTT